Listed below are T cell receptor beta chains from one sample, sequenced in a study of lymphopenia after photon versus proton radiotherapy. The method was immunoSEQ multiplex PCR; TCRdb's version includes in-frame clones alone and lacks a portion of them. The sample has 35,000 to 45,000 clones, roughly four fifths seen once; the top ten hold around 25%. The material was peripheral blood, obtained from a patient treated with proton-based radiotherapy. The receptors come from an older woman with pancreatic cancer. Each CDR3 is given with its conserved first and last residue. The D gene is left open where the match is weak. Rows give clone size only sometimes, using once, few, many, or a class for an expanded clone.

abundance: -
v_gene: TRBV15
j_gene: TRBJ1-6
d_gene: TRBD1
CDR3aa: CATSKGQGYSPLHF
CDR3nt: TGTGCCACCAGCAAGGGACAGGGATACTCACCCCTCCACTTT

abundance: -
v_gene: TRBV18
j_gene: TRBJ1-6
d_gene: TRBD1
CDR3aa: CASSPGQGNSPLHF
CDR3nt: TGTGCCAGCTCACCGGGACAGGGTAATTCACCCCTCCACTTT

abundance: -
v_gene: TRBV27
j_gene: TRBJ1-1
d_gene: -
CDR3aa: CASSLSVGGRGEAFF
CDR3nt: TGTGCCAGCAGTTTATCGGTCGGGGGCAGGGGTGAAGCTTTCTTT

abundance: few
v_gene: TRBV6-5
j_gene: TRBJ2-3
d_gene: -
CDR3aa: CASSYSESDTQYF
CDR3nt: TGTGCCAGCAGTTACTCGGAGTCAGATACGCAGTATTTT

abundance: once
v_gene: TRBV6-5
j_gene: TRBJ2-1
d_gene: -
CDR3aa: CASRPGVTPNEQFF
CDR3nt: TGTGCCAGCAGGCCCGGAGTAACCCCTAATGAGCAGTTCTTC

abundance: -
v_gene: TRBV7-6
j_gene: TRBJ2-2
d_gene: -
CDR3aa: CASSFAAANTGELFF
CDR3nt: TGTGCCAGCAGCTTTGCTGCGGCGAACACCGGGGAGCTGTTTTTT

abundance: -
v_gene: TRBV19
j_gene: TRBJ1-5
d_gene: -
CDR3aa: CASSFVDNGGQPQHF
CDR3nt: TGTGCCAGTAGTTTCGTCGACAACGGGGGTCAGCCCCAGCATTTT

abundance: once
v_gene: TRBV27
j_gene: TRBJ2-3
d_gene: -
CDR3aa: CASSFGRKDTQYF
CDR3nt: TGTGCCAGCAGCTTTGGGCGAAAGGATACGCAGTATTTT

abundance: -
v_gene: TRBV15
j_gene: TRBJ1-1
d_gene: -
CDR3aa: CATSRGGFVTEAFF
CDR3nt: TGTGCCACCAGCCGGGGCGGGTTTGTCACTGAAGCTTTCTTT

abundance: -
v_gene: TRBV7-2
j_gene: TRBJ1-2
d_gene: -
CDR3aa: CASSSSQKAGVSYTF
CDR3nt: TGTGCCAGCAGCTCCTCGCAAAAGGCCGGTGTGAGCTACACCTTC

abundance: -
v_gene: TRBV7-3
j_gene: TRBJ2-3
d_gene: TRBD2
CDR3aa: CASSLQRGSTDTQYF
CDR3nt: TGTGCCAGCAGCTTACAGCGGGGAAGCACAGATACGCAGTATTTT

abundance: -
v_gene: TRBV2
j_gene: TRBJ2-7
d_gene: -
CDR3aa: CASRVASYEQYF
CDR3nt: TGTGCCAGCAGGGTAGCGAGCTACGAGCAGTACTTC

abundance: -
v_gene: TRBV9
j_gene: TRBJ2-1
d_gene: TRBD2
CDR3aa: CASSGSGTSEYNEQFF
CDR3nt: TGTGCCAGCAGCGGGTCCGGGACTAGCGAGTACAATGAGCAGTTCTTC

abundance: -
v_gene: TRBV25-1
j_gene: TRBJ2-5
d_gene: TRBD2
CDR3aa: CASSELRGARETQYF
CDR3nt: TGTGCCAGCAGTGAATTGCGGGGGGCGCGGGAGACCCAGTACTTC

abundance: -
v_gene: TRBV13
j_gene: TRBJ1-2
d_gene: TRBD1
CDR3aa: CASSSRGQGTPDLANYGYTF
CDR3nt: TGTGCCAGCAGCTCCAGGGGGCAAGGGACGCCCGATTTAGCTAACTATGGCTACACCTTC

abundance: -
v_gene: TRBV30
j_gene: TRBJ2-2
d_gene: TRBD2
CDR3aa: CAWSPFGYAAGETNTGELFF
CDR3nt: TGTGCCTGGAGTCCCTTTGGGTACGCAGCGGGAGAGACGAACACCGGGGAGCTGTTTTTT

abundance: once
v_gene: TRBV10-3
j_gene: TRBJ2-7
d_gene: -
CDR3aa: CAISESAGRPLEQYF
CDR3nt: TGTGCCATCAGTGAGTCGGCAGGCCGACCTCTCGAGCAGTACTTC

abundance: -
v_gene: TRBV7-9
j_gene: TRBJ1-2
d_gene: -
CDR3aa: CASSLERPNYGYTF
CDR3nt: TGTGCCAGCAGCTTGGAGCGACCTAACTATGGCTACACCTTC

abundance: -
v_gene: TRBV11-3
j_gene: TRBJ2-1
d_gene: -
CDR3aa: CASSPSYKVFEQFF
CDR3nt: TGTGCCAGCAGCCCTTCTTATAAGGTTTTTGAACAGTTCTTC

abundance: -
v_gene: TRBV2
j_gene: TRBJ1-2
d_gene: -
CDR3aa: CASTPGAAGGYTF
CDR3nt: TGTGCCAGCACCCCTGGGGCCGCAGGAGGCTACACCTTC

abundance: few
v_gene: TRBV7-2
j_gene: TRBJ1-5
d_gene: -
CDR3aa: CASSLPGSKPQHF
CDR3nt: TGTGCCAGCAGCCTCCCCGGGAGTAAGCCCCAGCATTTT

abundance: -
v_gene: TRBV5-4
j_gene: TRBJ2-3
d_gene: -
CDR3aa: CASSFQRAADTQYF
CDR3nt: TGTGCCAGCAGCTTCCAGAGGGCGGCAGATACGCAGTATTTT

abundance: -
v_gene: TRBV28
j_gene: TRBJ2-7
d_gene: -
CDR3aa: CASSQTKSGYEQYF
CDR3nt: TGTGCCAGCAGTCAGACAAAGTCAGGTTACGAGCAGTACTTC

abundance: -
v_gene: TRBV19
j_gene: TRBJ1-2
d_gene: TRBD1
CDR3aa: CASSMNQGGYGYTF
CDR3nt: TGTGCCAGTAGTATGAATCAGGGGGGTTATGGCTACACCTTC

abundance: -
v_gene: TRBV19
j_gene: TRBJ2-1
d_gene: TRBD2
CDR3aa: CASSLTSGRGNNEQFF
CDR3nt: TGTGCCAGTAGTCTGACTAGCGGGAGAGGAAACAATGAGCAGTTCTTC

abundance: -
v_gene: TRBV10-3
j_gene: TRBJ2-1
d_gene: TRBD1
CDR3aa: CAIRTGQGAGEQFF
CDR3nt: TGTGCCATCAGAACGGGACAGGGGGCAGGTGAGCAGTTCTTC

abundance: -
v_gene: TRBV27
j_gene: TRBJ1-5
d_gene: -
CDR3aa: CASSFVTEGPQHF
CDR3nt: TGTGCCAGCAGTTTCGTTACGGAGGGCCCCCAGCATTTT

abundance: -
v_gene: TRBV4-3
j_gene: TRBJ1-3
d_gene: -
CDR3aa: CASSPRPPVSSGNTIYF
CDR3nt: TGCGCCAGCAGCCCCCGACCCCCAGTTTCCTCTGGAAACACCATATATTTT

abundance: -
v_gene: TRBV9
j_gene: TRBJ1-5
d_gene: -
CDR3aa: CASSVVCWQPHSNQPQHF
CDR3nt: TGTGCCAGCAGCGTAGTGTGTTGGCAGCCCCATAGCAATCAGCCCCAGCATTTT

abundance: -
v_gene: TRBV7-9
j_gene: TRBJ2-1
d_gene: -
CDR3aa: CASSLTVSNEQFF
CDR3nt: TGTGCCAGCAGCTTGACCGTTAGTAATGAGCAGTTCTTC

abundance: -
v_gene: TRBV27
j_gene: TRBJ1-3
d_gene: -
CDR3aa: CASSGTYFSGELSSGNTIYF
CDR3nt: TGTGCCAGCAGTGGTACCTACTTCTCGGGAGAACTAAGCTCTGGAAACACCATATATTTT

abundance: -
v_gene: TRBV7-2
j_gene: TRBJ2-2
d_gene: TRBD2
CDR3aa: CASSWTSGNTGELFF
CDR3nt: TGTGCCAGCAGCTGGACTAGCGGGAACACCGGGGAGCTGTTTTTT

abundance: few
v_gene: TRBV2
j_gene: TRBJ2-5
d_gene: -
CDR3aa: CASSEVRVQETQYF
CDR3nt: TGTGCCAGCAGTGAAGTAAGGGTACAAGAGACCCAGTACTTC

abundance: -
v_gene: TRBV19
j_gene: TRBJ1-2
d_gene: TRBD1
CDR3aa: CASSARTGGPYGYTF
CDR3nt: TGTGCCAGTAGTGCCCGGACAGGGGGCCCCTATGGCTACACCTTC

abundance: -
v_gene: TRBV5-4
j_gene: TRBJ2-7
d_gene: -
CDR3aa: CASSLEQANYEQYF
CDR3nt: TGTGCCAGCAGCTTGGAACAGGCGAACTACGAGCAGTACTTC

abundance: -
v_gene: TRBV30
j_gene: TRBJ1-3
d_gene: TRBD1
CDR3aa: CAWMRGTGVFVRGNTIYF
CDR3nt: TGTGCCTGGATGAGAGGGACAGGGGTATTCGTTAGGGGAAACACCATATATTTT

abundance: -
v_gene: TRBV6-6
j_gene: TRBJ1-1
d_gene: -
CDR3aa: CASSARTQLNTEAFF
CDR3nt: TGTGCCAGCAGCGCCAGGACACAATTGAACACTGAAGCTTTCTTT

abundance: once
v_gene: TRBV6-6
j_gene: TRBJ2-2
d_gene: -
CDR3aa: CASSYRTVPSSGELFF
CDR3nt: TGTGCCAGCAGTTACCGGACAGTCCCTTCTTCCGGGGAGCTGTTTTTT

abundance: -
v_gene: TRBV19
j_gene: TRBJ2-1
d_gene: TRBD2
CDR3aa: CASSTSGTSNEQFF
CDR3nt: TGTGCCAGTAGTACATCCGGGACTAGTAATGAGCAGTTCTTC

abundance: -
v_gene: TRBV5-5
j_gene: TRBJ1-1
d_gene: -
CDR3aa: CASTQQGVRTEAFF
CDR3nt: TGTGCCAGCACCCAACAGGGTGTTAGGACTGAAGCTTTCTTT

abundance: -
v_gene: TRBV9
j_gene: TRBJ2-1
d_gene: TRBD2
CDR3aa: CASSPGSGIGSYNEQFF
CDR3nt: TGTGCCAGCAGCCCGGGTAGCGGGATTGGATCCTACAATGAGCAGTTCTTC

abundance: -
v_gene: TRBV5-1
j_gene: TRBJ2-5
d_gene: -
CDR3aa: CASSLGAQFEETQYF
CDR3nt: TGCGCCAGCAGCTTGGGGGCACAATTTGAAGAGACCCAGTACTTC

abundance: -
v_gene: TRBV11-2
j_gene: TRBJ1-1
d_gene: -
CDR3aa: CASSLASGLDAFF
CDR3nt: TGTGCCAGCAGCTTAGCTTCCGGGCTCGACGCTTTCTTT

abundance: -
v_gene: TRBV9
j_gene: TRBJ2-7
d_gene: -
CDR3aa: CASSPGTSSPHEQYF
CDR3nt: TGTGCCAGCAGCCCAGGGACTTCATCACCGCACGAGCAGTACTTC

abundance: few
v_gene: TRBV28
j_gene: TRBJ1-2
d_gene: -
CDR3aa: CASSLSVNYGYTF
CDR3nt: TGTGCCAGCAGTTTATCAGTGAACTATGGCTACACCTTC

abundance: -
v_gene: TRBV28
j_gene: TRBJ2-3
d_gene: -
CDR3aa: CASSPPWTGTDTQYF
CDR3nt: TGTGCCAGCAGTCCTCCTTGGACCGGCACAGATACGCAGTATTTT

abundance: -
v_gene: TRBV9
j_gene: TRBJ2-2
d_gene: -
CDR3aa: CASSVEDGANTGELFF
CDR3nt: TGTGCCAGCAGCGTAGAGGACGGAGCGAACACCGGGGAGCTGTTTTTT

abundance: -
v_gene: TRBV5-4
j_gene: TRBJ1-1
d_gene: -
CDR3aa: CASSLSEWDTEAFF
CDR3nt: TGTGCCAGCAGCTTGTCTGAGTGGGACACTGAAGCTTTCTTT

abundance: -
v_gene: TRBV6-1
j_gene: TRBJ1-1
d_gene: TRBD1
CDR3aa: CASSESGTANTEAFF
CDR3nt: TGTGCCAGCAGTGAATCCGGGACAGCAAACACTGAAGCTTTCTTT

abundance: -
v_gene: TRBV19
j_gene: TRBJ2-1
d_gene: TRBD2
CDR3aa: CASSSLAGAPSEQFF
CDR3nt: TGTGCCAGTAGTTCCTTAGCGGGAGCTCCAAGCGAGCAGTTCTTC